The sample holds a few counts of the clone carrying this TCR beta chain. TCRdb re-called the PCR reads with MiXCR. The sample lists approximately 41,000 clones; 24% were seen once. Germline CDR1 MNHEY, CDR2 SVGEGT. This CDR3 region has 15 residues. The V end was cut by 2 bases, the J end by 7 bases, with 15 bases between. This sample was included in a study of metastatic and nonmetastatic thyroid tumors. Across the whole study: Repertoires were compared across blood and tumor or nodule tissue from malignant and benign thyroid patients.

Nobody among the patients had been given any treatment before thyroid surgery. This sequence joins TRBV6-2 or TRBV6-3 and TRBJ2-1; a weak D match, TRBD2 (5 bases). Material for sequencing was tumor tissue. The sequence was obtained from a female donor with papillary thyroid cancer or a benign thyroid nodule (not recorded which). Some clones in this sample may be carry-over from other donors' samples. DNA of the CDR3: TGTGCCAGCAGTTACGGAGGATGGGGAAGTAATGAGCAGTTCTTC. Protein sequence: CASSYGGWGSNEQFF.